This TCR beta chain was captured in a study of T cell repertoires in cytomegalovirus infection. Germline CDR1 is ENHRY and CDR2 is SYGVKD. The CDR3 sequence is 16 residues long. The V end was cut by 2 bases, the J end by 4 bases, with 18 bases between. This clonotype was observed many times. The antigen remains unidentified. TCRdb independently ran MiXCR on the reads; one entry per CDR3 protein. The sample records approximately 120,000 distinct CDR3 sequences, under 30% being singletons. This TCR derives from a human donor in good health (CMV status not recorded). Some clones in this sample may be carry-over from other donors' samples. The sequenced sample was CD8+ T cells from cultured PBMCs, obtained from culture after CMV antigen stimulation. V and J are TRBV10-3 and TRBJ2-7; the D gene is possibly TRBD2 (7 bases). In DNA form, the CDR3 reads TGTGCCATCAGTGAGAGAGGGGGGGCCACTCATTACGAGCAGTACTTC. It is translated as CAISERGGATHYEQYF.